These 15 T cell receptor beta chains share one sample of origin, sequenced in a study of blood T cell repertoires in COVID-19. Assay: immunoSEQ multiplex PCR; the TCRdb copy retains only in-frame clones and omits some. The table has roughly 340,000 clones, more than 75% seen once. The specimen was peripheral blood. These receptors originate from a woman aged 50 to 60 with COVID-19, enrolled during active disease.

The genes are TRBV5-4 and TRBJ2-5, with 14 positions matching TRBD2. Trimming cost V 2 bases and J 5 bases; bases outside gene matches: 8. The CDR3 contains 17 residues. Germline CDR1 and CDR2: SGHNT and YYREEE (reference sequence). The CDR3 DNA sequence: TGTGCCAGCAGCTTCCGACTAGCGGGAGGGCCGGAGGAGACCCAGTACTTC. Translated: CASSFRLAGGPEETQYF.

The chain couples TRBV7-9 to TRBJ1-2, with 7 bases aligning to TRBD1. The V segment lost 5 bases and the J segment 8 bases; nucleotides outside the gene matches: 8. CDR3 size: 13 residues. Germline values: CDR1 SEHNR, CDR2 FQNEAQ (reference sequence). This CDR3 reads CASSRQGPGGYTF. The CDR3, as DNA: TGTGCCAGCAGCCGACAGGGTCCGGGAGGCTACACCTTC.

This chain uses TRBV28 with TRBJ1-5, with 8 bases identical to TRBD1. The CDR3 has 15 amino acids. Germline CDR1 reads MDHEN; CDR2 reads SYDVKM. V trimming: 5 bases; J trimming: 2 bases; junction bases outside the gene matches: 5. The CDR3 DNA reads as TGTGCCAGCAGTCCCATGACAGGGGGCAATCAGCCCCAGCATTTT. It yields the protein CASSPMTGGNQPQHF.

The chain recombines TRBV5-6 with TRBJ2-7; D perhaps matches TRBD1 (6 bases). The germline V and J ends were trimmed by 0 bases and 7 bases, with 17 bases remaining between them. The germline V gene encodes CDR1 SGHDT and CDR2 YYEEEE. The CDR3 totals 15 residues. The CDR3 here is CASSLGLGGPLEQYF. DNA for the CDR3: TGTGCCAGCAGCTTGGGGCTTGGGGGCCCCCTGGAGCAGTACTTC.

Written as DNA, the CDR3 is TGTGCCAGCTCTCCGCTCTCGACTAGCCGCTACGAGCAGTACTTC. Amino acids: CASSPLSTSRYEQYF. The chain carries TRBV18 and TRBJ2-7; 7 bases are a match to TRBD2. The germline V gene has CDR1 KGHSH and CDR2 LQKENI. This CDR3 comprises 15 residues. Germline trimming cut 6 bases from V and 3 bases from J; bases unmatched to any gene: 11. Variable domain in full (rest from reference TRBV18 and TRBJ2-7): NAGVMQNPRHLVRRRGQEARLRCSPMKGHSHVYWYRQLPEEGLKFMVYLQKENIIDESGMPKERFSAEFPKEGPSILRIQQVVRGDSAAYFCASSPLSTSRYEQYFGPGTRLTVT.

The rearrangement joins TRBV5-5 to TRBJ2-5; D perhaps matches TRBD1 (5 bases). Trimming stripped 4 bases from V and 1 base from J, with 11 bases between. The CDR3 is 14 residues long. The V gene's germline CDR1 is SGHKS and CDR2 YYEKEE (reference sequence). The CDR3 DNA reads TGTGCCAGCAGCACTTTAGGGGCCCAAGAGACCCAGTACTTC. Translation: CASSTLGAQETQYF.

The rearrangement uses TRBV5-6 and TRBJ2-1; 12 nucleotides match TRBD2. The length of the CDR3 is 18 residues. Germline CDR1 and CDR2: SGHDT and YYEEEE. J gave up 7 bases and V 2 bases, and 13 bases lay outside the gene matches. CDR3 DNA sequence: TGTGCCAGCAGCTTCGGAGGACTAGCGGGACTTCTCGGGAATGAGCAGTTCTTC. This codes for CASSFGGLAGLLGNEQFF.

The J gene is TRBJ2-1, the V gene TRBV3-1 (or the pseudogene TRBV3-2), with D uncertain. The CDR3 extends over 15 amino acids. The V gene lost 1 base and the J gene lost 8 bases, with 15 bases spanning the gap. Looked up from germline, CDR1 is LGHDT and CDR2 is YNNKEL (reference sequence). CDR3 in amino acids: CASSQATPRWDEQFF. As DNA, the CDR3 is TGTGCCAGCAGCCAAGCAACCCCGAGGTGGGATGAGCAGTTCTTC.

This clone turned up a few times. DNA for the CDR3: TGTGCCAGTAGTACCCCCCTCGGGGGGCTTGGAAACACCATATATTTT. Amino acid sequence: CASSTPLGGLGNTIYF. The chain combines TRBV19 with TRBJ1-3, with D possibly being TRBD1 (6 bases). With 4 bases removed from V and 3 bases from J, the gap between germline ends came to 16 bases. This CDR3 is built from 16 residues. The germline V gene encodes CDR1 LNHDA and CDR2 SQIVND (reference sequence). Using reference TRBV19 and TRBJ1-3 for the parts outside the CDR3, the full variable domain is DGGITQSPKYLFRKEGQNVTLSCEQNLNHDAMYWYRQDPGQGLRLIYYSQIVNDFQKGDIAEGYSVSREKKESFPLTVTSAQKNPTAFYLCASSTPLGGLGNTIYFGEGSWLTVV.

The chain employs TRBV7-6 and TRBJ1-1; tentatively, D is TRBD1 (5 bases). With 5 bases removed from V and 10 bases from J, the gap between germline ends came to 11 bases. The germline V gene has CDR1 SGHVS and CDR2 FNYEAQ. The CDR3 runs to 11 residues. The CDR3 DNA is TGTGCCAGCAGCCCCCAGGGATTAGCTTTCTTT. Translated: CASSPQGLAFF.

The chain has TRBV11-2 and TRBJ2-3, with a weak D call TRBD2 (5 bases). CDR3 length: 15 residues. In germline, CDR1 is SGHAT, CDR2 FQNNGV. Trimming cost V 5 bases and J 4 bases, with 16 bases left between them. CDR3 coding DNA: TGTGCCAGCAGCCCCACCGGGCGGGCTGCAGATACGCAGTATTTT. Its translation is CASSPTGRAADTQYF.

CDR3 region: CASRTDRGRGSPLHF. The CDR3 region has the DNA TGTGCCAGCAGGACGGACAGGGGGCGCGGGTCACCCCTCCACTTT. The genes are TRBV5-6 and TRBJ1-6; 11 nucleotides align to TRBD1. Germline V gene sequence: CDR1 SGHDT, CDR2 YYEEEE. CDR3 length equals 15 residues. Trimming at V came to 5 bases and at J to 10 bases, leaving 8 bases not matched to a gene.

The chain links TRBV7-2 to TRBJ2-3; a weak D match, TRBD2 (7 bases). The CDR3 is made up of 15 amino acids. Trimming shortened V by 1 base and J by 4 bases, and 12 bases separated the two germline ends. Germline loops: CDR1 SGHTA, CDR2 FQGNSA. The CDR3 loop is CASSLEWGGADTQYF. For the CDR3, the DNA is TGTGCCAGCAGCTTAGAATGGGGGGGCGCAGATACGCAGTATTTT.

This chain joins TRBV6-2 or TRBV6-3 and TRBJ2-2, with D tentatively TRBD1 (6 bases). This CDR3 region has 16 residues. Germline CDR1 MNHEY, CDR2 SVGEGT. Trimming took off 1 base at V and 0 bases at J, with 9 bases between the two ends. CDR3 loop: CASSYWDTANTGELFF. In DNA, the CDR3 is TGTGCCAGCAGTTACTGGGACACAGCGAACACCGGGGAGCTGTTTTTT.

This chain joins TRBV7-9 and TRBJ2-7; a possible D gene is TRBD1 (8 bases). Germline loops: CDR1 SEHNR, CDR2 FQNEAQ (reference sequence). CDR3 length: 14 amino acids. V lost 2 bases and J 4 bases, leaving 12 bases between the germline ends. As DNA, the CDR3 is TGTGCCAGCAGCTTAAAACAGGGGGGGTACGAGCAGTACTTC. Translation: CASSLKQGGYEQYF.